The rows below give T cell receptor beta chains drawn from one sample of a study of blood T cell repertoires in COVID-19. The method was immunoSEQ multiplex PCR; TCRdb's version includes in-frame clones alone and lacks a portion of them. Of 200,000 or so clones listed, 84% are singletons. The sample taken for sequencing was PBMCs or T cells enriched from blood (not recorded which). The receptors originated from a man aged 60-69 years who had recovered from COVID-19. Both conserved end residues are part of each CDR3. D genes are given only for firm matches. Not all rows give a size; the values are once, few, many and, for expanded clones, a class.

CDR3: CATSRDNGDAEAFF
DNA: TGTGCCACCAGCAGAGATAACGGGGATGCTGAAGCTTTCTTT
J: TRBJ1-1
D: .
size: .
V: TRBV15

CDR3: CASSPSLGSNEQFF
DNA: TGTGCCAGCTCACCGTCCTTGGGCTCCAATGAGCAGTTCTTC
J: TRBJ2-1
D: .
size: .
V: TRBV18

CDR3: CASSQQGYTEAFF
DNA: TGTGCCAGCAGTCAACAGGGTTACACTGAAGCTTTCTTT
J: TRBJ1-1
D: .
size: .
V: TRBV11-1

CDR3: CASSKTSGTFSRGSGANVLTF
DNA: TGTGCCAGCAGCAAGACTAGCGGGACCTTCTCGAGGGGATCTGGGGCCAACGTCCTGACTTTC
J: TRBJ2-6
D: TRBD2
size: .
V: TRBV7-9

CDR3: CATSGRGPGQETQYF
DNA: TGTGCCACCAGTGGAAGGGGGCCAGGGCAAGAGACCCAGTACTTC
J: TRBJ2-5
D: TRBD1
size: .
V: TRBV24-1

CDR3: CASSESIPPQEATNEKLFF
DNA: TGCGCCAGCAGTGAGTCGATCCCCCCCCAGGAGGCAACTAATGAAAAACTGTTTTTT
J: TRBJ1-4
D: .
size: .
V: TRBV10-1

CDR3: CASRSSRGNTEAFF
DNA: TGTGCCAGCAGGAGTTCCAGGGGGAACACTGAAGCTTTCTTT
J: TRBJ1-1
D: .
size: .
V: TRBV2

CDR3: CASSQELPGMYNSPLHF
DNA: TGCGCCAGCAGCCAAGAGTTACCGGGAATGTATAATTCACCCCTCCACTTT
J: TRBJ1-6
D: .
size: .
V: TRBV4-3

CDR3: CATSDHSNQPQHF
DNA: TGTGCCACCAGTGATCACAGTAATCAGCCCCAGCATTTT
J: TRBJ1-5
D: .
size: .
V: TRBV24-1

CDR3: CASSQDLRQGAVWTEAFF
DNA: TGCGCCAGCAGCCAAGATTTGCGACAGGGGGCCGTATGGACTGAAGCTTTCTTT
J: TRBJ1-1
D: TRBD1
size: few
V: TRBV4-3

CDR3: CASSEGQYGYTF
DNA: TGTGCCAGCAGTGAAGGACAGTATGGCTACACCTTC
J: TRBJ1-2
D: .
size: few
V: TRBV2

CDR3: CASSLAGETRSSGNTIYF
DNA: TGCGCCAGCAGCTTGGCCGGGGAAACCCGGAGCTCTGGAAACACCATATATTTT
J: TRBJ1-3
D: .
size: few
V: TRBV5-1

CDR3: CASSGGYSNQPQHF
DNA: TGTGCCAGCAGCGGAGGATATAGCAATCAGCCCCAGCATTTT
J: TRBJ1-5
D: .
size: once
V: TRBV2

CDR3: CASSEAGPSNYGYTF
DNA: TGTGCCAGCAGTGAAGCTGGGCCTTCTAACTATGGCTACACCTTC
J: TRBJ1-2
D: .
size: few
V: TRBV6-1

CDR3: CASSPGGQGSYTF
DNA: TGTGCCAGCAGCCCCGGGGGACAGGGAAGCTACACCTTC
J: TRBJ1-2
D: TRBD1
size: .
V: TRBV7-3

CDR3: CASSLAWTGGGYTF
DNA: TGTGCCAGCAGCCTAGCCTGGACAGGGGGTGGCTACACCTTC
J: TRBJ1-2
D: TRBD1
size: .
V: TRBV7-2

CDR3: CASSLVGGYNEQFF
DNA: TGTGCCAGCAGCTTGGTGGGGGGCTACAATGAGCAGTTCTTC
J: TRBJ2-1
D: .
size: .
V: TRBV5-6

CDR3: CATTTLGQGETQYF
DNA: TGTGCCACCACAACTCTCGGACAGGGAGAGACCCAGTACTTC
J: TRBJ2-5
D: TRBD1
size: .
V: TRBV10-3

CDR3: CATSRDHSNQPQHF
DNA: TGTGCCACCAGCAGAGATCATAGCAATCAGCCCCAGCATTTT
J: TRBJ1-5
D: .
size: .
V: TRBV15

CDR3: CATSTNPGELFF
DNA: TGTGCCACCAGCACCAATCCCGGGGAGCTGTTTTTT
J: TRBJ2-2
D: .
size: .
V: TRBV15

CDR3: CASSLPQGYEQYF
DNA: TGTGCCAGCAGCCTCCCCCAGGGCTACGAGCAGTACTTC
J: TRBJ2-7
D: .
size: .
V: TRBV7-9

CDR3: CASSEIRVGTGSSYEQYF
DNA: TGTGCCAGCAGTGAAATCCGGGTGGGGACAGGGTCTTCCTACGAGCAGTACTTC
J: TRBJ2-7
D: TRBD1
size: .
V: TRBV25-1

CDR3: CSASPDRTSYEQYF
DNA: TGCAGTGCTAGTCCGGACAGGACCTCCTACGAGCAGTACTTC
J: TRBJ2-7
D: TRBD1
size: .
V: TRBV20-1

CDR3: CASSPDREETQYF
DNA: TGTGCCAGTAGTCCCGACAGGGAAGAGACCCAGTACTTC
J: TRBJ2-5
D: TRBD1
size: .
V: TRBV19

CDR3: CASSYSGQGASYEQYF
DNA: TGTGCCAGCAGTTACTCGGGTCAGGGGGCCTCCTACGAGCAGTACTTC
J: TRBJ2-7
D: TRBD1
size: .
V: TRBV6-5

CDR3: CSVERQGYETQYF
DNA: TGCAGCGTTGAGAGGCAGGGTTACGAGACCCAGTACTTC
J: TRBJ2-5
D: .
size: once
V: TRBV29-1

CDR3: CASSQGGDSYGYTF
DNA: TGCGCCAGCAGCCAAGGGGGGGACTCATATGGCTACACCTTC
J: TRBJ1-2
D: .
size: few
V: TRBV4-3

CDR3: CASSQVATSSGNTIYF
DNA: TGTGCCAGCAGCCAAGTTGCTACGAGCTCTGGAAACACCATATATTTT
J: TRBJ1-3
D: .
size: .
V: TRBV3-1/TRBV3-2

CDR3: CASSDQGLSEAFF
DNA: TGTGCCAGCAGTGACCAGGGGTTATCTGAAGCTTTCTTT
J: TRBJ1-1
D: .
size: once
V: TRBV6-1

CDR3: CASSYSGKGAQETQYF
DNA: TGTGCCAGCAGTTACTCAGGGAAGGGGGCCCAAGAGACCCAGTACTTC
J: TRBJ2-5
D: TRBD1
size: .
V: TRBV6-5

CDR3: CASNIRGNSPLHF
DNA: TGTGCCAGCAACATCCGGGGTAATTCACCCCTCCACTTT
J: TRBJ1-6
D: .
size: once
V: TRBV2